This T cell receptor beta chain was obtained from a study of CD8 T cells in Susac syndrome. V dropped 0 bases and J dropped 9; count of bases not matched to a gene: 2. Looked up from germline, CDR1 is MGHRA and CDR2 is YSYEKL. CDR3 length equals 14 residues. RNA, at about 0.45 to 1 ug, was reverse transcribed with random hexamers. A multiplex approach, immunoSEQ multiplex PCR, amplified TCR beta CDR3 across 54 Vbeta and 13 Jbeta. Each CDR3 protein is one row after TCRdb ran MiXCR on the immunoSEQ multiplex PCR reads. The sample lists some 190,000 distinct CDR3 sequences; approximately 94% were seen once. CD8+ and CD4+ blood T cells underwent TCR beta sequencing. The diagnostic criteria were recently defined, and patients with Susac syndrome met them for definite or probable disease.

The sequence derives from a human donor with Susac syndrome. This rearrangement joins TRBV4-1 to TRBJ2-1, with 10 bases identical to TRBD2. Sequencing was carried out using CD4+ T cells from PBMCs. The CDR3 DNA follows: TGCGCCAGCAGCCAAGATAGGACTAGCGGTGAGCAGTTCTTC. Its protein product is CASSQDRTSGEQFF.